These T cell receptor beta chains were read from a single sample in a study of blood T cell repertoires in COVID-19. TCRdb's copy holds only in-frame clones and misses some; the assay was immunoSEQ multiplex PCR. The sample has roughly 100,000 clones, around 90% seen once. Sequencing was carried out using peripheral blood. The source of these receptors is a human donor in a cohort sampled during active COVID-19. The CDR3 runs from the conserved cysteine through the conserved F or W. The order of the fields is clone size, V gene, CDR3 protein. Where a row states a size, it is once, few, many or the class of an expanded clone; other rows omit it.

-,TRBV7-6,CASSLVGGSTDTQYF
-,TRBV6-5,CASRSGQGSYGYTF
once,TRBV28,CASSQPRGNTIYF
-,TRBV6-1,CASSEVSRGYGYTF
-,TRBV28,CASSPQGLVSHVEAFF
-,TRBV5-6,CASSQNQGTQNIQYF
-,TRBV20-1,CSASTLPGAFF
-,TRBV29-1,CSVRQGSSRYTF
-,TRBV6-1,CASSEPTTYQETQYF
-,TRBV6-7,CASSPRDRSYNEQFF
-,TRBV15,CATSAGKSYNSPLHF
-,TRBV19,CASSEAYGELFF
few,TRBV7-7,CASSLALNNEQFF
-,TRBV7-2,CASSLTGGSNTEAFF
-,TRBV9,CASSVADSEAFF
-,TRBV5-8,CASSQRDRNTEAFF
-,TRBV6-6,CASSPRRGAEAFF
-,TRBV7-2,CASSPDGQGREKLFF
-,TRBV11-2,CASSPSPLAGVEQFF
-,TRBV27,CASSLSLATSGTYEQYF
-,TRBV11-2,CASTPETGRGETQYF
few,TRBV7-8,CASSTGLAGYEQYF
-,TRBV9,CASSVGQSANQPQHF
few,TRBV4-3,CASSQENRVGYQPQHF
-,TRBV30,CAWSHFEGETQYF
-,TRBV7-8,CASSLLRTGYGYTF
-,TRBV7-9,CASSSRGAPGGETQYF
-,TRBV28,CASLTSSYNSPLHF
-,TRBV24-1,CATSDPGTTYGYTF
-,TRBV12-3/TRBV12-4,CASRHPGGEQYF
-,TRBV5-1,CASSSSIFAGNGYEQYF
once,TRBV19,CASSIGQHPNSPLHF
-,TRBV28,CASSSSRRGTLGEQYF
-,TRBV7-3,CASSLRGSGGRNEQFF
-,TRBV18,CASSPTTGNTEAFF
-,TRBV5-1,CASSPDGGTDTQYF
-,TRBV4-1,CASSQGAGATEAFF
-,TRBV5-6,CASRSVSVYEQYF
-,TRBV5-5,CASSLERQGYEQYF
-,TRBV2,CATTSGSSYEQYF
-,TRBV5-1,CASSLLGDEQYF
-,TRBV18,CASSPSPGLADEQYF
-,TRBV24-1,CATSPGDRGQTQYF
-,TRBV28,CASSSINRGQSYEQYF
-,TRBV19,CASSIGWEGTYEQYF
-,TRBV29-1,CSVISPGGDLFF
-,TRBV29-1,CSVRTPNTEAFF
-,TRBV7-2,CASSLAPLTAYNSPLHF
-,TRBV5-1,CASRTGTSGNYEQFF
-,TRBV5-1,CASSPGGGGGYTF
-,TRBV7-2,CASSLGLVAEQFF
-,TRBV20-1,CSATGDWGAFF
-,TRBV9,CASSAGDQPQHF
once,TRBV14,CASSQDRRPGGRSFWTVHEQFF
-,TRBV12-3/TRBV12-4,CASSLQGVNEQFF
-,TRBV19,CASSIGQGARTGELFF
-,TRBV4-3,CASSQDTGTGGNEQYF